Given below is one T cell receptor (beta chain) in context. Its matching antigen is unknown. Controls had myeloablative marrow grafts with methotrexate and calcineurin inhibitor, sampled at 1 year. The sample comes from a study of T cells after posttransplantation cyclophosphamide. V lost 4 bases to trimming and J lost 2 bases; unmatched junction nucleotides: 5. The germline V gene encodes CDR1 SGHAT and CDR2 FQNNGV. This CDR3 region has 15 residues. TCRdb keeps only in-frame clones here, not all; method: immunoSEQ multiplex PCR. The sample records 15,000 to 20,000 clones, roughly 84% being singletons. Whole-study results and caveats: Recipient CMV seropositivity and CMV reactivation strongly tracked TRB clonality. Donor-recipient repertoire similarity was low at 1-2 months, rising over year one. Skin or GI-infiltrating T cells shared few TRB sequences with blood.

This chain links TRBV11-2 with TRBJ2-3; the match to TRBD2 covers 8 bases. The TCR comes from a male patient in his fifties who received an allogeneic stem cell transplant from an unrelated donor, was CMV-positive, and had chronic GVHD only. Certain T cells may be donor cells from the graft. The input for sequencing was PBMCs, taken after an allogeneic stem cell transplant with a calcineurin inhibitor and methotrexate. CDR3 in amino acids: CASSYWREDTDTQYF. The CDR3 DNA reads TGTGCCAGCAGCTATTGGCGGGAGGACACAGATACGCAGTATTTT.